Shown below are 11 T cell receptor beta chains from a single sample sequenced in a study of T-cell reconstitution after alpha-beta-depleted transplantation in children. Molecular barcoding with unique molecular identifiers was used for the TCRbeta library. From the PCR reads, TCRdb called clonotypes with MiXCR, one entry per CDR3 protein. The sample carries 450,000 to 600,000 distinct CDR3 sequences, around 16% recorded once. The sample here was PBMCs from the stem cell graft donor, taken from the stem cell graft. Source of these receptors: a human donor who donated a stem cell graft to a child with acute lymphoblastic leukemia.

This clonotype has a single count. The chain recombines TRBV21-1 with TRBJ1-1; the table's D call TRBD1 went unverified against the DNA. TRBV21-1 is annotated as a pseudogene. The CDR3 runs to 21 residues. The CDR3 coding sequence is TGTGCCAGCAGCACAAAACAACCCCGGACAGGGTCCAAAGTAACGGACACTGAAGCTTTCTTT. Protein sequence: CASSTKQPRTGSKVTDTEAFF.

This clonotype was counted between two and nine times. The chain carries TRBV5-1 and TRBJ2-7; TRBD2 matches at 12 bases. The V gene's germline CDR1 is SGHRS and CDR2 YFSETQ. With 4 bases clipped from V and 0 bases from J, the junction kept 14 bases outside the gene matches. The CDR3 has 19 amino acids. CDR3 protein: CASSPTGTSGRKSSYEQYF. Here the CDR3 DNA reads TGCGCCAGCAGCCCAACCGGGACTAGCGGGCGAAAGAGCTCCTACGAGCAGTACTTC.

V and J are TRBV9 and TRBJ2-1; a possible D gene is TRBD2 (6 bases). CDR1 is SGDLS, CDR2 YYNGEE, per germline. V lost 0 bases and J lost 8, with 12 bases in between. There are 14 residues in the CDR3. In nucleotides, the CDR3 is TGTGCCAGCAGCGTAGACGGGAGTGGCGATGAGCAGTTCTTC. Translated: CASSVDGSGDEQFF.

V usage is TRBV5-5 and J usage is TRBJ2-1; D not resolved. The germline V and J ends were trimmed by 5 bases and 7 bases, with 10 bases remaining between them. CDR1 is SGHKS, CDR2 YYEKEE, per germline (reference sequence). The CDR3 has 12 amino acids. As DNA, the CDR3 is TGTGCCAGCAGTTCAGTTGGTAATGAGCAGTTCTTC. Amino acids: CASSSVGNEQFF. Drawing the rest from reference TRBV5-5 and TRBJ2-1, the complete variable domain is DAGVTQSPTHLIKTRGQQVTLRCSPISGHKSVSWYQQVLGQGPQFIFQYYEKEERGRGNFPDRFSARQFPNYSSELNVNALLLGDSALYLCASSSVGNEQFFGPGTRLTVL.

This sequence joins TRBV5-1 and TRBJ1-2; D is possibly TRBD1 (6 bases). Germline V gene data show CDR1 as SGHRS and CDR2 as YFSETQ. V shed 4 bases and J shed 4 bases, with 20 bases lying between them. The CDR3 runs 16 residues. The DNA of the CDR3 is TGCGCCAGCAGCAACGAACAGGGAATCCCTACCTATGGCTACACCTTC. This codes for CASSNEQGIPTYGYTF.

This clonotype has at least ten counts. This chain links TRBV10-3 with TRBJ1-1, with D possibly matching TRBD1 (6 bases). Germline CDR1 ENHRY, CDR2 SYGVKD. This CDR3 spans 15 amino acids. V lost 0 bases and J lost 5, with 13 bases in between. The CDR3 sequence: CAISESTQGGTEAFF. The DNA of the CDR3 is TGTGCCATCAGTGAGTCAACACAGGGAGGGACTGAAGCTTTCTTT.

This clonotype was counted only a few times. The chain links TRBV20-1 to TRBJ2-3, with TRBD2 matching 9 bases. In germline, CDR1 is DFQATT, CDR2 SNEGSKA (reference sequence). Trimming took 7 bases from V and 2 from J; bases not matched to a gene: 4. CDR3 length equals 13 residues. In DNA, the CDR3 is TGCAGTGGAGCGGGAGGACACACAGATACGCAGTATTTT. This encodes CSGAGGHTDTQYF.

The table lists this clonotype with a few counts. The V call is TRBV27, the J call TRBJ2-1; TRBD2 might be the D (6 bases). CDR3 length equals 17 residues. Germline assignment: CDR1 MNHEY and CDR2 SMNVEV (reference sequence). Trimming pared 1 base from V and 0 bases from J, leaving 13 bases between. The chain's CDR3 is CASSLFSAGLSYNEQFF. CDR3 DNA: TGTGCCAGCAGTTTATTCTCGGCGGGGCTCTCCTACAATGAGCAGTTCTTC.

The J gene is TRBJ1-5, the V gene TRBV5-6, with D tentatively TRBD1 (6 bases). The CDR3 spans 17 residues. V was pared by 0 bases and J by 1 base, with 14 bases between. CDR1 is SGHDT, CDR2 YYEEEE, per germline. Written as DNA, the CDR3 is TGTGCCAGCAGCTTGGATAGGGGGGGAGGGAGCAATCAGCCCCAGCATTTT. This gives the protein CASSLDRGGGSNQPQHF.

This clonotype was picked up many times. The chain couples TRBV29-1 to TRBJ2-7; 7 bases line up with TRBD1. CDR1 is SQVTM and CDR2 is ANQGSEA in the germline V gene. This CDR3 is built from 13 residues. V shed 7 bases and J 7 bases; nucleotides not matched to a gene: 13. CDR3 loop: CSAAGTEPWEQYF. As DNA, the CDR3 is TGCAGCGCTGCCGGGACAGAGCCTTGGGAGCAGTACTTC.

J is TRBJ1-1 and V is TRBV18; D not resolved. Trimming took 4 bases from V and 2 from J, leaving 8 bases between them. Germline V gene lookup returns CDR1 KGHSH and CDR2 LQKENI. This CDR3 is 13 amino acids long. The CDR3 DNA reads as TGTGCCAGCTCACGGAGCTTTAACACTGAAGCTTTCTTT. This codes for CASSRSFNTEAFF.